The next 32 T cell receptor beta chains were all read from a single sample in a study of cytomegalovirus exposure and HLA in healthy donors. Amplification used 60 Vbeta primers and 13 Jbeta primers. TCRdb's copy holds only in-frame clones and misses some; the assay was immunoSEQ multiplex PCR. This table has about 99,000 clones, approximately 78% appearing once. Sample: PBMCs. Receptors originate from a woman aged 40 to 50 in good health and CMV-seronegative.

The V call is TRBV4-3, the J call TRBJ2-4; 13 bases match TRBD2. The CDR3 extends over 21 amino acids. Germline V gives CDR1 LGHNA, CDR2 YSLEER. V was pared by 2 bases and J by 0 bases, with 13 bases of the junction left unmatched. The CDR3 coding sequence is TGCGCCAGCAGCCAATGGACGACTAGCGGGAGGTCCGCACTAGCCAAAAACATTCAGTACTTC. Translating it yields CASSQWTTSGRSALAKNIQYF.

This chain joins TRBV18 and TRBJ1-1; D possibly corresponds to TRBD1 (6 bases). V shed 5 bases and J shed 3 bases, with 13 bases lying between them. The length of the CDR3 is 14 residues. Germline loops: CDR1 KGHSH, CDR2 LQKENI. The CDR3 spells CASSFWTEDTEAFF. The CDR3 nucleotides are TGTGCCAGCTCATTTTGGACAGAAGACACTGAAGCTTTCTTT.

The chain combines TRBV5-1 with TRBJ2-7, with 7 bases lining up with TRBD1. CDR1 is SGHRS, CDR2 YFSETQ, per germline. The CDR3 loop spans 14 amino acids. Losses at the gene ends were 3 bases for V and 2 bases for J; bases not matched to a gene: 5. In nucleotides, the CDR3 is TGCGCCAGCAGCTCCGGGACAGCGACCTACGAGCAGTACTTC. Its translation is CASSSGTATYEQYF. The full variable domain, completed using reference TRBV5-1 and TRBJ2-7, is KAGVTQTPRYLIKTRGQQVTLSCSPISGHRSVSWYQQTPGQGLQFLFEYFSETQRNKGNFPGRFSGRQFSNSRSEMNVSTLELGDSALYLCASSSGTATYEQYFGPGTRLTVT.

J is TRBJ2-5 and V is TRBV4-3; 7 nucleotides align to TRBD2. The J call is doubtful: the DNA matches TRBJ2-7 better. This CDR3 spans 15 amino acids. Germline CDR1 and CDR2: LGHNA and YSLEER. The CDR3 loop reads CASSPGGPRSYEQYF. The CDR3 DNA sequence: TGCGCCAGCAGCCCGGGGGGACCGCGATCCTACGAGCAGTACTTC.

This rearrangement joins TRBV11-2 to TRBJ2-5; D may be TRBD1 (5 bases). V was shortened by 5 bases and J by 5 bases, with 9 bases between the two germline ends. This CDR3 has 12 residues. Per germline, CDR1 SGHAT and CDR2 FQNNGV. The CDR3, as DNA: TGTGCCAGCAGCCCAAACAGGGAGACCCAGTACTTC. Protein: CASSPNRETQYF.

V is TRBV20-1 and J is TRBJ2-1; TRBD2 agrees at 8 bases. Germline CDR1 reads DFQATT; CDR2 reads SNEGSKA (reference sequence). The CDR3 is made up of 11 amino acids. Trimming took 3 bases from V and 8 from J; bases not matched to a gene: 0. CDR3: CSARTSDEQFF. The CDR3 nucleotides are TGCAGTGCTAGGACTAGCGATGAGCAGTTCTTC.

This sequence joins TRBV19 and TRBJ2-7; TRBD2 agrees at 8 bases. The CDR3 is 14 amino acids. Per the germline V gene, CDR1 is LNHDA and CDR2 is SQIVND (reference sequence). V lost 6 bases and J lost 0; bases outside the gene matches: 4. The CDR3 DNA follows: TGTGCCAGTAGCGGACTAGCTCCCTCCTACGAGCAGTACTTC. Protein product: CASSGLAPSYEQYF.

V is TRBV9 and J is TRBJ2-3; 9 bases fit TRBD1. V shed 3 bases, J shed 6 bases, and the junction held 14 bases outside the gene matches. CDR1 and CDR2 from the germline V gene are SGDLS and YYNGEE. This CDR3 contains 17 residues. CDR3 in amino acids: CASSEGYWGTGGDTQYF. For the CDR3, the DNA is TGTGCCAGCAGCGAGGGGTATTGGGGCACAGGGGGCGATACGCAGTATTTT. Based on the CDR3 plus reference TRBV9 and TRBJ2-3, the full variable domain is DSGVTQTPKHLITATGQRVTLRCSPRSGDLSVYWYQQSLDQGLQFLIQYYNGEERAKGNILERFSAQQFPDLHSELNLSSLELGDSALYFCASSEGYWGTGGDTQYFGPGTRLTVL.

The chain couples TRBV28 to TRBJ2-3, with a possible D match to TRBD1 (5 bases). The CDR3 contains 17 residues. The V end was cut by 2 bases, the J end by 5 bases, with 20 bases between. Germline V gives CDR1 MDHEN, CDR2 SYDVKM. Here the CDR3 reads CASSLILGEGGGDTQYF. As DNA, the CDR3 is TGTGCCAGCAGTTTAATCCTAGGGGAAGGCGGTGGAGATACGCAGTATTTT.

Points on this clone: Other DNA sequences in the sample encode the same CDR3. The rearrangement uses TRBV7-2 and TRBJ2-7; no definite D call. V was cut by 5 bases and J by 0 bases, with 5 bases left in between. CDR1 and CDR2 from the germline V gene are SGHTA and FQGNSA. This CDR3 spans 12 amino acids. CDR3 in amino acids: CASSPSSYEQYF. CDR3 bases: TGTGCCAGCAGCCCCAGCTCCTACGAGCAGTACTTC.

V and J are TRBV11-2 and TRBJ1-2; weak D call: TRBD1 (5 bases). CDR1 and CDR2 from the germline V gene are SGHAT and FQNNGV. The ends were cut back, 4 bases at V and 4 bases at J, with 19 bases in the middle. The CDR3 runs to 16 residues. In nucleotides, the CDR3 is TGTGCCAGCAGCTCCCGAGGGGATGGGAGGCCCTATGGCTACACCTTC. Translation: CASSSRGDGRPYGYTF.

The gene calls are TRBV28 and TRBJ1-5, with TRBD1 matching 8 bases. V gave up 8 bases and J gave up 7 bases; unmatched junction bases: 13. This CDR3 is 15 amino acids long. Germline lookup yields CDR1 MDHEN and CDR2 SYDVKM. The CDR3 sequence: CASRIRQGRGQPQHF. The CDR3 nucleotides read TGTGCCAGCCGAATCCGACAGGGGAGAGGCCAGCCCCAGCATTTT.

The V call is TRBV6-6, the J call TRBJ2-1; TRBD2 agrees at 10 bases. Germline trimming cut 6 bases from V and 7 bases from J; bases unmatched to any gene: 6. From germline, CDR1 is MNHNY and CDR2 SVGAGI (reference sequence). The CDR3 spans 14 residues. The CDR3 sequence: CASRVSGRANEQFF. The CDR3 region has the DNA TGTGCCAGCAGGGTGAGCGGGAGGGCTAATGAGCAGTTCTTC.

On this clone itself: The germline gene is not matched at one end of the junction; a read error may be the cause. The gene calls are TRBV7-9 and TRBJ2-2; 11 nucleotides agree with TRBD2. The CDR3 contains 16 residues. Looked up from germline, CDR1 is SEHNR and CDR2 is FQNEAQ (reference sequence). The CDR3 loop is CTSSLAGGLRTGELFF. DNA for the CDR3: TGTACCAGCAGCTTAGCGGGAGGGTTAAGGACCGGGGAGCTGTTTTTT.

This rearrangement joins TRBV7-8 to TRBJ1-5; D gene unclear. Between the trimmed V and J ends, which lost 1 base and 6 bases, there was a span of 4 bases. CDR1 and CDR2 (germline): SGHVS, FQNEAQ. The CDR3 length is 12 residues. CDR3 nucleotide sequence: TGTGCCAGCAGCTTAGGAGGTCAGCCCCAGCATTTT. This translates into CASSLGGQPQHF.

The chain is built from TRBV29-1 and TRBJ2-7, with 8 bases that match TRBD2. Germline loops: CDR1 SQVTM, CDR2 ANQGSEA. V was clipped by 2 bases and J by 0 bases; unmatched bases: 9. CDR3 length: 16 amino acids. Here the CDR3 reads CSVELTRGGISYEQYF. CDR3 nucleotides: TGCAGCGTTGAACTAACTCGGGGGGGGATCTCCTACGAGCAGTACTTC.

This rearrangement joins TRBV4-1 to TRBJ2-2, with 11 bases that match TRBD2. V lost 1 base, J lost 3 bases, and 1 base stayed unmatched. The V gene's germline CDR1 is MGHRA and CDR2 YSYEKL. This CDR3 is built from 16 residues. CDR3 sequence: CASSQGLAGHTGELFF. Here the CDR3 DNA reads TGCGCCAGCAGCCAAGGACTAGCGGGACACACCGGGGAGCTGTTTTTT.

The V and J genes are TRBV7-9 and TRBJ1-2; D may be TRBD1 (5 bases). V shed 2 bases and J shed 8 bases, with 12 bases lying between them. The CDR3 length is 13 residues. CDR1 SEHNR and CDR2 FQNEAQ come from the germline V gene (reference sequence). CDR3 DNA sequence: TGTGCCAGCAGCTTACAGGGATTTGAAGGCTACACCTTC. Amino acids: CASSLQGFEGYTF.

The V and J genes are TRBV28 and TRBJ2-1, with a tentative D call TRBD1 (5 bases). The V end was cut by 2 bases, the J end by 5 bases, with 10 bases between. Germline values: CDR1 MDHEN, CDR2 SYDVKM. The length of the CDR3 is 14 residues. The CDR3 DNA reads TGTGCCAGCAGTTTACCAGGGATCAACAATGAGCAGTTCTTC. Translated: CASSLPGINNEQFF. Together with reference TRBV28 and TRBJ2-1, the CDR3 gives the full variable domain: DVKVTQSSRYLVKRTGEKVFLECVQDMDHENMFWYRQDPGLGLRLIYFSYDVKMKEKGDIPEGYSVSREKKERFSLILESASTNQTSMYLCASSLPGINNEQFFGPGTRLTVL.

V and J are TRBV27 and TRBJ1-1; D perhaps matches TRBD1 (6 bases). The V end was cut by 7 bases, the J end by 4 bases, with 16 bases between. There are 14 residues in the CDR3. In germline, CDR1 is MNHEY, CDR2 SMNVEV (reference sequence). Here the CDR3 DNA reads TGTGCCAGCACTACCCACGGGGGGCGCACTGAAGCTTTCTTT. This gives the protein CASTTHGGRTEAFF.

The V call is TRBV5-6, the J call TRBJ2-4; D is possibly TRBD1 (6 bases). CDR1 is SGHDT, CDR2 YYEEEE, per germline. This CDR3 spans 16 amino acids. Trimming removed 4 bases from V and 3 bases from J, with 17 bases in between. Here the CDR3 reads CASSPTGQGGKNIQYF. The CDR3 DNA reads TGTGCCAGCAGCCCGACAGGCCAAGGAGGCAAAAACATTCAGTACTTC.

The chain uses TRBV2 and TRBJ1-5, with D maybe TRBD1 (6 bases). Looked up from germline, CDR1 is SNHLY and CDR2 is FYNNEI. This CDR3 is 15 amino acids long. Trimming removed 7 bases at V and 3 bases at J, with 16 bases between. The CDR3 sequence is CASTPGGPDNQPQHF. CDR3 coding DNA: TGTGCCAGCACCCCCGGGGGGCCGGACAATCAGCCCCAGCATTTT.

In this sample, this clone turned up once. The chain is built from TRBV4-3 and TRBJ1-1; 8 bases match TRBD1. The CDR3 is 19 amino acids. The V and J ends lost 3 bases and 2 bases, in that order; junction bases with no gene match: 17. Germline V gene sequence: CDR1 LGHNA, CDR2 YSLEER. For the CDR3, the DNA is TGCGCCAGCAGCCAGGCTAGGACAGGGTTGGATCGAGGTAACACTGAAGCTTTCTTT. Amino acid sequence: CASSQARTGLDRGNTEAFF.

Turning to this clone: Relative to the germline gene, one junction end is altered; a read error may explain this. The chain combines TRBV13 with TRBJ2-1, with 7 bases that match TRBD2. In germline, CDR1 is PRHDT, CDR2 FYEKMQ (reference sequence). This CDR3 is built from 16 residues. The CDR3 reads CASSLGAGVVYNEQFF. The CDR3 DNA reads as TGTGCCAGCAGCCTAGGGGCGGGAGTAGTTTACAATGAGCAGTTCTTC.

The V gene is TRBV5-1, the J gene TRBJ2-7; 9 bases fit TRBD1. Trimming cost V 4 bases and J 2 bases; bases outside gene matches: 7. The germline gives CDR1 SGHRS, CDR2 YFSETQ. The CDR3 runs to 15 residues. The CDR3 sequence is CASSQEGTGTYEQYF. The CDR3 DNA is TGCGCCAGCAGCCAGGAGGGGACAGGGACCTACGAGCAGTACTTC.

The V gene is TRBV14, the J gene TRBJ1-5; D is uncertain. The CDR3 loop spans 13 amino acids. Trimming pared 2 bases from V and 4 bases from J, leaving 6 bases between. Germline CDR1 SGHDN, CDR2 FVKESK. CDR3 coding DNA: TGTGCCAGCAGCCAATTCGAGAATCAGCCCCAGCATTTT. Encoded protein: CASSQFENQPQHF.

The genes are TRBV10-3 and TRBJ2-3; the match to TRBD1 covers 8 bases. Germline trimming cut 6 bases from V and 3 bases from J; bases unmatched to any gene: 2. Germline V gene sequence: CDR1 ENHRY, CDR2 SYGVKD. This CDR3 is 13 amino acids long. The CDR3 here is CAISRQGTDTQYF. CDR3 nucleotide sequence: TGTGCCATCAGCCGACAGGGGACAGATACGCAGTATTTT.

In DNA, the CDR3 is TGTGCCAGCAGAGACCCCATTACCGGGACAGTAAATGAAAAACTGTTTTTT. Protein: CASRDPITGTVNEKLFF. This chain connects TRBV28 to TRBJ1-4; the match to TRBD1 covers 7 bases. The CDR3 has 17 residues. Per the germline V gene, CDR1 is MDHEN and CDR2 is SYDVKM. The J segment lost 5 bases and the V segment lost 6 bases, leaving 15 bases of the junction unmatched.

V usage is TRBV18 and J usage is TRBJ2-5, with TRBD2 identical over 9 bases. The J segment lost 11 bases and the V segment lost 3 bases, leaving 13 bases of the junction unmatched. The CDR3 has 15 residues. Per the germline V gene, CDR1 is KGHSH and CDR2 is LQKENI. The CDR3 protein is CASSPVAGAGGRQYF. CDR3 DNA: TGTGCCAGCTCACCGGTAGCGGGAGCGGGGGGAAGGCAGTACTTC.

The V and J genes are TRBV6-5 and TRBJ1-1; D not resolved. Trimming stripped 6 bases from V and 0 bases from J, with 8 bases between. CDR3 size: 13 residues. The germline V gene has CDR1 MNHEY and CDR2 SVGAGI. CDR3 nucleotide sequence: TGTGCCAGCAGGGGAGAGATGAACACTGAAGCTTTCTTT. The encoded protein is CASRGEMNTEAFF.

The V gene is TRBV5-1, the J gene TRBJ2-5; D is unresolved. V lost 5 bases and J 5 bases, leaving 13 bases between the germline ends. The CDR3 sequence is 13 residues long. Germline CDR1 reads SGHRS; CDR2 reads YFSETQ. The CDR3 nucleotides read TGCGCCAGCAGTAACCCCACCGAGGAGACCCAGTACTTC. This encodes CASSNPTEETQYF.

The genes are TRBV28 and TRBJ1-2; TRBD1 agrees at 7 bases. The ends lost 8 bases at V and 1 base at J; junction bases unmatched: 7. CDR1 MDHEN and CDR2 SYDVKM come from the germline V gene. This CDR3 is 14 amino acids long. The CDR3 reads CASAGGNINYGYTF. CDR3 nucleotide sequence: TGTGCCAGCGCAGGGGGTAATATTAACTATGGCTACACCTTC.